This T cell receptor beta chain was sequenced for a study of blood T cell repertoires in COVID-19. Study background: PBMCs, B-cell-depleted T cells, or T cells were the source of the cDNA or gDNA that made up the material.

Generated by immunoSEQ multiplex PCR, the TCRdb table keeps only in-frame clones and is missing some. The sample lists about 150,000 clones; 79% were seen once. The CDR3 runs 14 residues. From germline, CDR1 is MDHEN and CDR2 SYDVKM. With 5 bases removed from V and 7 bases from J, the gap between germline ends came to 17 bases. The sequence was collected from a woman in her seventies in a cohort exposed to, infected with or recovered from COVID-19 (not recorded which). This chain joins TRBV28 and TRBJ1-2, with a tentative D call TRBD1 (6 bases). The material sequenced was PBMCs or T cells enriched from blood (not recorded which). The CDR3 spells CASSQQGSTFGYTF. In DNA form, the CDR3 reads TGTGCCAGCAGTCAACAGGGTTCGACGTTTGGCTACACCTTC.